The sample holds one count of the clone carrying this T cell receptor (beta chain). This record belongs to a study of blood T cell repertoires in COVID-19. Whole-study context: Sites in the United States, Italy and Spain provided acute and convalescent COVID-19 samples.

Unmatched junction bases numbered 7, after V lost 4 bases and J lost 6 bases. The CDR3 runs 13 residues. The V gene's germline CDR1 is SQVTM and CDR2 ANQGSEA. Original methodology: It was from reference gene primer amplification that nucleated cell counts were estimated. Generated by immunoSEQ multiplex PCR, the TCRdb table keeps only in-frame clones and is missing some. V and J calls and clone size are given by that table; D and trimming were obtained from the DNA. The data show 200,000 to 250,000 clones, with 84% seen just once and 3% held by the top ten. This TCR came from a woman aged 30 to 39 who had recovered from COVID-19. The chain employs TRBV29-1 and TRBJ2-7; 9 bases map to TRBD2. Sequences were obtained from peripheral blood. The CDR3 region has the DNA TGCAGCGTTGGTGGTAGCGGGAGCCCCGAGCAGTACTTC. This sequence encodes CSVGGSGSPEQYF.